The clone carrying this TCR beta chain has ten or more counts. Its antigen is unknown. TCRdb recomputed calls from the multiplex PCR reads with MiXCR, one row per CDR3 protein. The table has 85,000 to 120,000 distinct CDR3 sequences, less than 40% seen once. Samples came from axillary lymph nodes draining the breast cancer. These data originate in a study of breast tumors, draining lymph nodes, adjacent tissues. The study, taken as a whole, reports: That most tumor T cells come from lymph nodes remained unproven.

This clonotype was obtained from a female donor with breast cancer. Some clones in this sample may be carry-over from other donors' samples. Sequenced: axillary lymph node tissue.

The CDR3 DNA is TGCAGTGCCGACTTGAGGGACTCTTCCTGGGATACGCAGTATTTT. Translation: CSADLRDSSWDTQYF. The genes are TRBV20-1 and TRBJ2-3; D possibly corresponds to TRBD2 (6 bases). This CDR3 comprises 15 residues. The V end lost 6 bases, the J end lost 6 bases, and 22 bases lay between the germline ends. Germline V lookup: CDR1 DFQATT, CDR2 SNEGSKA (reference sequence).